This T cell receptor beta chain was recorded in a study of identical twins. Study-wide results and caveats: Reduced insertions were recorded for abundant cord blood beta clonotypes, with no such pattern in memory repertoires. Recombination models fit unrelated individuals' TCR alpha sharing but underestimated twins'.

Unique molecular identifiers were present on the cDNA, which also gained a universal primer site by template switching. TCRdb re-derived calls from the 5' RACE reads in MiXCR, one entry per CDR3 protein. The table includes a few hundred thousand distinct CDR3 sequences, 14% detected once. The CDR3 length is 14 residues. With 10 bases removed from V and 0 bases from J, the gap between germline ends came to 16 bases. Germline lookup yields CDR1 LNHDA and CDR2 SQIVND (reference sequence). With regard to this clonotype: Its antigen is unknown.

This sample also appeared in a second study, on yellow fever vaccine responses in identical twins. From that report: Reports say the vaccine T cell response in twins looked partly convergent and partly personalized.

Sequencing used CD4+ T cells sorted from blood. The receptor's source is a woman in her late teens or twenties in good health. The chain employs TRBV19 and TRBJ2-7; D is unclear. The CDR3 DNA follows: TGTGCCACCAAAAAGGAGTGGAGCTCCTACGAGCAGTACTTC. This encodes CATKKEWSSYEQYF.